These 20 T cell receptor beta chains were all obtained from the same sample, sequenced in a study of identifying expanded T cells in peripheral blood. The method was immunoSEQ multiplex PCR; TCRdb's version includes in-frame clones alone and lacks a portion of them. The sample has tens of thousands of clones; 82% are singletons. Sample: blood. Receptors were obtained from a person aged 18-70 years in good health.

J is TRBJ2-2 and V is TRBV7-2; D perhaps matches TRBD2 (5 bases). With 6 bases removed from V and 2 bases from J, the gap between germline ends came to 13 bases. CDR3 length equals 15 residues. Germline V gene data show CDR1 as SGHTA and CDR2 as FQGNSA. CDR3 loop: CASRKSAANTGELFF. In nucleotides, the CDR3 is TGTGCCAGCAGGAAATCAGCGGCCAACACCGGGGAGCTGTTTTTT.

The genes are TRBV5-6 and TRBJ2-3; 13 bases map to TRBD2. Germline trimming cut 3 bases from V and 3 bases from J; bases unmatched to any gene: 1. The CDR3 has 15 amino acids. Germline CDR1 is SGHDT and CDR2 is YYEEEE. CDR3: CASSSGLAGTDTQYF. The CDR3 DNA sequence: TGTGCCAGCAGCTCGGGACTAGCGGGGACAGATACGCAGTATTTT.

V and J are TRBV4-1 and TRBJ2-1; D call uncertain. CDR1 MGHRA and CDR2 YSYEKL come from the germline V gene. The CDR3 runs 16 residues. Trimming removed 3 bases at V and 5 bases at J, with 17 bases between. CDR3 sequence (DNA): TGCGCCAGCAGCCAGGAACGACCGGTCTGGGACAATGAGCAGTTCTTC. Encoded protein: CASSQERPVWDNEQFF.

This clone was observed a single time. The CDR3 region is CASSGITGDHEQYF. CDR3 sequence (DNA): TGTGCCAGCAGCGGAATTACGGGGGACCACGAGCAGTACTTC. The rearrangement links TRBV9 to TRBJ2-7; tentatively, D is TRBD2 (6 bases). Germline assignment: CDR1 SGDLS and CDR2 YYNGEE. With 3 bases removed from V and 5 bases from J, the gap between germline ends came to 15 bases. The CDR3 loop spans 14 amino acids.

V and J are TRBV30 and TRBJ1-3, with TRBD1 as a possible D gene (5 bases). V dropped 3 bases and J dropped 4 bases, with 16 bases sitting between them. CDR1 GTSNPN and CDR2 SVGIG come from the germline V gene (reference sequence). CDR3 length equals 15 residues. The chain's CDR3 is CAWRNWGGSGNTIYF. In nucleotides, the CDR3 is TGTGCCTGGAGAAACTGGGGGGGGTCGGGAAACACCATATATTTT.

The V gene is TRBV14, the J gene TRBJ2-1; tentatively, D is TRBD2 (6 bases). From germline, CDR1 is SGHDN and CDR2 FVKESK. The CDR3 spans 15 residues. V lost 4 bases and J 9 bases, leaving 19 bases between the germline ends. CDR3 DNA sequence: TGTGCCAGCAGCCCGGACCCAGCGGGTAGGAGTGAGCAGTTCTTC. Translation: CASSPDPAGRSEQFF.

This chain joins TRBV25-1 and TRBJ1-1; 8 bases fit TRBD1. CDR1 is MGHDK, CDR2 SYGVNS, per germline. V lost 3 bases and J lost 4; bases outside the gene matches: 10. This CDR3 comprises 16 residues. CDR3 loop: CASSESTGGGGTEAFF. The CDR3 coding sequence is TGTGCCAGCAGTGAGTCAACAGGGGGTGGGGGCACTGAAGCTTTCTTT. Using reference TRBV25-1 and TRBJ1-1 for the parts outside the CDR3, the full variable domain is EADIYQTPRYLVIGTGKKITLECSQTMGHDKMYWYQQDPGMELHLIHYSYGVNSTEKGDLSSESTVSRIRTEHFPLTLESARPSHTSQYLCASSESTGGGGTEAFFGQGTRLTVV.

The chain couples TRBV7-8 to TRBJ2-7; maybe TRBD1 (5 bases). CDR3 size: 12 residues. Trimming left V 2 bases short and J 4 bases short, with 6 bases between. Germline V CDR1 and CDR2: SGHVS, FQNEAQ. For the CDR3, the DNA is TGTGCCAGCAGCTTACAGGGATACGAGCAGTACTTC. This sequence encodes CASSLQGYEQYF.

The V gene is TRBV6-1, the J gene TRBJ1-4; 8 nucleotides line up with TRBD1. From germline, CDR1 is MNHNS and CDR2 SASEGT. With 6 bases clipped from V and 4 bases from J, the junction kept 1 base outside the gene matches. CDR3 length equals 13 residues. The CDR3 nucleotides read TGTGCCAGCAGACAGGGGGGTAATGAAAAACTGTTTTTT. Its protein product is CASRQGGNEKLFF.

This clone has only one observation. This rearrangement joins TRBV5-1 to TRBJ2-2; tentatively, D is TRBD1 (5 bases). V was shortened by 0 bases and J by 0 bases, with 12 bases between the two germline ends. Germline CDR1 reads SGHRS; CDR2 reads YFSETQ. The CDR3 extends over 17 amino acids. CDR3: CASSLVPQGSNTGELFF. CDR3 DNA: TGCGCCAGCAGCTTGGTTCCTCAGGGTTCGAACACCGGGGAGCTGTTTTTT.

The chain recombines TRBV19 with TRBJ1-6, with D maybe TRBD1 (5 bases). V dropped 5 bases and J dropped 3 bases, with 14 bases sitting between them. CDR3 length equals 16 residues. The germline V gene encodes CDR1 LNHDA and CDR2 SQIVND (reference sequence). CDR3 sequence reads: CASSPQRRGYNSPLHF. CDR3 DNA: TGTGCCAGTAGTCCCCAGCGAAGGGGCTATAATTCACCCCTCCACTTT. The full variable domain, with the rest looked up from reference TRBV19 and TRBJ1-6, is DGGITQSPKYLFRKEGQNVTLSCEQNLNHDAMYWYRQDPGQGLRLIYYSQIVNDFQKGDIAEGYSVSREKKESFPLTVTSAQKNPTAFYLCASSPQRRGYNSPLHFGNGTRLTVT.

The chain recombines TRBV7-2 with TRBJ2-2, with TRBD2 matching 8 bases. The CDR3 is 17 amino acids. The germline V gene encodes CDR1 SGHTA and CDR2 FQGNSA. With V trimmed by 1 base and J by 1 base, 5 bases remained unmatched. The DNA for the CDR3 is TGTGCCAGCAGCTTAGTATTGGCGGGAGGGAACACCGGGGAGCTGTTTTTT. As protein: CASSLVLAGGNTGELFF.

CDR3 residues: CASSIPSSYTGELFF. DNA of the CDR3: TGTGCCAGTAGTATCCCCTCTAGTTACACCGGGGAGCTGTTTTTT. V gene TRBV19 combines with J gene TRBJ2-2; D not resolved. V was clipped by 3 bases and J by 3 bases, with 11 bases between them. There are 15 residues in the CDR3. Germline loops: CDR1 LNHDA, CDR2 SQIVND (reference sequence).

In DNA, the CDR3 is TGCAGCGCCGGACAGGGGACCAAAAACATTCAGTACTTC. Amino acid sequence: CSAGQGTKNIQYF. This chain connects TRBV29-1 to TRBJ2-4; TRBD1 matches 9 bases. With V trimmed by 7 bases and J by 2 bases, 3 bases remained unmatched. This CDR3 is built from 13 residues. Germline V gene data show CDR1 as SQVTM and CDR2 as ANQGSEA.

CDR3 nucleotide sequence: TGTGCCAGCTCATCAAAGATGGACAGGGGGCTTGAAAACATTCAGTACTTC. It yields the protein CASSSKMDRGLENIQYF. The gene calls are TRBV18 and TRBJ2-4, with 11 bases matching TRBD1. The germline CDR1 and CDR2 sequences are KGHSH and LQKENI. CDR3 length: 17 residues. The V gene end was trimmed by 5 bases and the J gene end by 5 bases; junction bases not matched to a gene: 11.

CDR3 amino acids: CASSQSPTGDDFTGSTEAFF. As DNA, the CDR3 is TGCGCCAGCAGTCAATCTCCGACAGGGGACGATTTTACAGGGAGCACTGAAGCTTTCTTT. This chain uses TRBV23-1 with TRBJ1-1; 8 nucleotides align to TRBD1. Being an ORF, TRBV23-1 has a function that is uncertain. This CDR3 region has 20 residues. With V trimmed by 0 bases and J by 4 bases, 19 bases remained unmatched.

The chain uses TRBV7-9 and TRBJ2-7; 7 nucleotides align to TRBD2. Losses at the gene ends were 1 base for V and 4 bases for J; bases not matched to a gene: 10. The CDR3 runs 16 residues. CDR1 is SEHNR and CDR2 is FQNEAQ in the germline V gene (reference sequence). Here the CDR3 reads CASSLDTGLVLYEQYF. CDR3 bases: TGTGCCAGCAGCTTAGATACAGGACTAGTATTGTACGAGCAGTACTTC.

There are a few counts of this clone. This chain joins TRBV5-1 and TRBJ2-3, with 9 nucleotides matching TRBD2. Germline lookup yields CDR1 SGHRS and CDR2 YFSETQ. V trimming: 2 bases; J trimming: 2 bases; junction bases outside the gene matches: 9. This CDR3 spans 17 amino acids. CDR3 coding DNA: TGCGCCAGCAGCTTAGGGACTAGCCACTTTCTCACAGATACGCAGTATTTT. This sequence encodes CASSLGTSHFLTDTQYF.

This chain joins TRBV5-6 and TRBJ1-1, with no clear D. This CDR3 has 13 residues. The ends were cut back, 1 base at V and 5 bases at J, with 9 bases in the middle. CDR1 is SGHDT and CDR2 is YYEEEE in the germline V gene. The CDR3 nucleotides read TGTGCCAGCAGCTTGATTGGCGGGACTGAAGCTTTCTTT. Translating it yields CASSLIGGTEAFF.

V is TRBV4-1 and J is TRBJ2-7; 13 nucleotides align to TRBD2. CDR1 is MGHRA, CDR2 YSYEKL, per germline. J lost 3 bases, V lost 5 bases, and 4 bases had no gene match. The CDR3 is 15 amino acids. CDR3 protein: CASSFRTSGSYEQYF. In nucleotides, the CDR3 is TGCGCCAGCAGCTTCCGGACTAGCGGGAGCTACGAGCAGTACTTC.